This TCR beta chain is drawn from a study of cytomegalovirus exposure and HLA in healthy donors. In the study overall: The same platform was used for the roughly 120 validation repertoires and the roughly 720 first-cohort repertoires, a later analysis reported. Findings and limits, study-wide: The study designated 164 TCR beta chains cytomegalovirus-associated.

Libraries were prepared by immunoSEQ multiplex PCR; TCRdb keeps only in-frame clonotypes and omits some of them. The sample includes roughly 79,000 clones, 90% to 95% of them seen just once. V was pared by 1 base and J by 4 bases, with 11 bases of the junction left unmatched. The germline gives CDR1 LGHNA, CDR2 YNFKEQ. The CDR3 runs to 17 residues. Worth noting for this clone: Its specificity is unknown.

The rearrangement links TRBV4-2 to TRBJ2-5; TRBD2 aligns across 8 bases. Sequencing was performed on PBMCs. This receptor was taken from a man between 18 and 29 years old in good health and CMV-seronegative. CDR3 amino acids: CASSQGEAGVGRETQYF. CDR3 bases: TGTGCCAGCAGCCAAGGGGAAGCGGGAGTGGGAAGAGAGACCCAGTACTTC.